What follows are 22 T cell receptor beta chains derived from one specimen sequenced in a study of tumor and adjacent non-tumor tissue in lung cancer. A modified ARM-PCR protocol with three rounds of nested PCR amplified TCRbeta. TCRdb recomputed calls from the multiplex PCR reads with MiXCR, one row per CDR3 protein. Of 65,000 to 70,000 distinct CDR3 sequences in the sample, 50% to 60% were seen once. This sample's RNA came from whole unsorted tissue. Sequences were obtained from lung tumor tissue. The receptor set was obtained from a man aged 50 to 60 with non-small cell lung cancer.

Details on this clonotype: This may come from a read error, since a much larger clone is one base off. V is TRBV6-2 or TRBV6-3 and J is TRBJ1-2; tentative D call: TRBD1 (5 bases). Germline CDR1 MNHEY, CDR2 SVGEGT. The CDR3 is 13 residues long. DNA of the CDR3: TGTGCCAGAAGTTACGGGGACAACTATGGCTACACCTTC. Amino acid sequence: CARSYGDNYGYTF.

Remarks on this clonotype: Here the CDR3 omits its conserved ending phenylalanine or tryptophan, so a read error is the likely source. The rearrangement links TRBV6-5 to TRBJ2-1, with 9 bases that match TRBD2. The germline CDR1 and CDR2 sequences are MNHEY and SVGAGI. The CDR3 has 15 amino acids. J was trimmed by 4 bases and V by 5 bases; bases with no gene match: 6. The CDR3 is CASSVLAGVYNEQFS. The CDR3 bases are TGTGCCAGCAGTGTATTAGCGGGAGTGTACAATGAGCAGTTCTCC.

The CDR3 sequence is CASSGRGAETQYF. As DNA, the CDR3 is TGTGCCAGCAGTGGACGGGGCGCGGAGACCCAGTACTTC. The genes are TRBV2 and TRBJ2-5, with D perhaps matching TRBD1 or TRBD2 (5 bases each). V was pared by 4 bases and J by 5 bases, with 11 bases between. This CDR3 comprises 13 residues. Per the germline V gene, CDR1 is SNHLY and CDR2 is FYNNEI.

This clonotype has a single count. The J gene is TRBJ2-1, the V gene TRBV14, with D unresolved. Germline loops: CDR1 SGHDN, CDR2 FVKESK. The CDR3 is made up of 13 amino acids. Trimming removed 3 bases at V and 9 bases at J, with 12 bases between. The CDR3 here is CASSQARGGEQFF. Here the CDR3 DNA reads TGTGCCAGCAGCCAGGCTAGAGGCGGTGAGCAGTTCTTC.

In regard to this clonotype: This may be a read error, as it is one base from a much larger clone. The gene calls are TRBV6-5 and TRBJ2-3; TRBD2 agrees at 9 bases. The CDR3 covers 13 residues. Germline lookup yields CDR1 MNHEY and CDR2 SVGAGI. CDR3 sequence reads: CASRQLQRGAPSF. The CDR3 nucleotides are TGTGCCAGCAGACAACTACAGCGGGGGGCCCCTTCTTTT.

A few counts support this clonotype. V is TRBV28 and J is TRBJ2-7; possible D gene TRBD2, 5 bases. Per germline, CDR1 MDHEN and CDR2 SYDVKM. The V gene lost 3 bases and the J gene lost 7 bases, with 19 bases spanning the gap. CDR3 length: 15 residues. CDR3 in amino acids: CASSFGNALRGEQYF. In DNA form, the CDR3 reads TGTGCCAGCAGTTTCGGGAATGCTCTTCGCGGGGAGCAGTACTTC.

This clonotype showed up many times. The chain recombines TRBV7-9 with TRBJ1-1; no clear D. This CDR3 has 12 amino acids. CDR1 is SEHNR, CDR2 FQNEAQ, per germline (reference sequence). V dropped 0 bases and J dropped 5 bases, with 4 bases sitting between them. The CDR3 sequence is CASSLAQTEAFF. The CDR3 nucleotides are TGTGCCAGCAGCTTAGCGCAGACTGAAGCTTTCTTT.

This clonotype was observed many times. The chain links TRBV11-2 to TRBJ1-1; 8 bases line up with TRBD1. Germline V gives CDR1 SGHAT, CDR2 FQNNGV. V lost 6 bases and J lost 7; bases outside the gene matches: 10. The CDR3 spans 14 residues. In nucleotides, the CDR3 is TGTGCCAGCAGGACCCTAGGACAGGGCGGTGAAGCTTTCTTT. It codes for CASRTLGQGGEAFF.

This clonotype was detected only once. V and J are TRBV11-2 and TRBJ2-1, with 11 nucleotides matching TRBD2. TRBJ2-7 matches the DNA end more closely, so the J call is doubtful. Germline CDR1 and CDR2: SGHAT and FQNNGV. The CDR3 covers 16 residues. CDR3 DNA sequence: TGTGCCAGCAGCACCGGGATTAGCGGGGGGGTCCAGGAGCAGTACTTC. Its translation: CASSTGISGGVQEQYF.

As regards this clonotype: The junction departs from germline at one end; a sequencing error may be responsible. The gene calls are TRBV28 and TRBJ2-1; TRBD1 agrees at 10 bases. CDR1 is MDHEN, CDR2 SYDVKM, per germline. CDR3 length equals 22 residues. The CDR3, as DNA: TGTACCAGCAGTTTACCTACATGGGACAGGGGAGCAGCAGGAAGCTCCTACAATGAGCAGTTCTTC. Amino acids: CTSSLPTWDRGAAGSSYNEQFF. The complete variable domain, with remaining parts taken from reference TRBV28 and TRBJ2-1, reads DVKVTQSSRYLVKRTGEKVFLECVQDMDHENMFWYRQDPGLGLRLIYFSYDVKMKEKGDIPEGYSVSREKKERFSLILESASTNQTSMYLCTSSLPTWDRGAAGSSYNEQFFGPGTRLTVL.

The rearrangement uses TRBV29-1 and TRBJ2-3; D gene ambiguous. The CDR3 spans 15 residues. Germline V gene sequence: CDR1 SQVTM, CDR2 ANQGSEA. V lost 4 bases and J lost 6, with 20 bases in between. CDR3 nucleotides: TGCAGCGTTGGGGTACTGGGGTCCTACACGGATACGCAGTATTTT. Its protein product is CSVGVLGSYTDTQYF.

The rearrangement joins TRBV25-1 to TRBJ2-2, with D tentatively TRBD2 (6 bases). The V end lost 2 bases, the J end lost 3 bases, and 10 bases lay between the germline ends. The CDR3 is 15 amino acids. Germline CDR1 is MGHDK and CDR2 is SYGVNS. This CDR3 is CASSEGLPDTGELFF. CDR3 in DNA: TGTGCCAGCAGTGAAGGACTACCGGACACCGGGGAGCTGTTTTTT.

Remarks on this clonotype: A read error may produce the germline difference seen at one junction end. J is TRBJ1-5 and V is TRBV4-1; no firm D call. CDR1 and CDR2 from the germline V gene are MGHRA and YSYEKL. This CDR3 is 13 amino acids long. DNA for the CDR3: TGCCCCAGCAGCCAAGATCTGCGTCAGCCCCAGCATTTT. Protein product: CPSSQDLRQPQHF.

The chain couples TRBV11-2 to TRBJ2-3, with TRBD2 as a possible D gene (7 bases). Trimming removed 10 bases from V and 2 bases from J, with 16 bases in between. There are 14 residues in the CDR3. CDR1 and CDR2 (germline): SGHAT, FQNNGV. CDR3 amino acids: CANTPAGATDTQYF. The CDR3 nucleotides are TGTGCCAACACCCCCGCGGGGGCCACAGATACGCAGTATTTT.

This clonotype has at least ten counts. The chain recombines TRBV10-3 with TRBJ2-1, with D tentatively TRBD2 (6 bases). From germline, CDR1 is ENHRY and CDR2 SYGVKD. CDR3 length: 14 amino acids. V was pared by 6 bases and J by 6 bases, with 15 bases between. The CDR3 region is CAIRKTLEGNEQFF. The CDR3 DNA sequence: TGTGCCATCAGAAAGACGTTGGAGGGCAATGAGCAGTTCTTC.

Concerning this clonotype itself: A single base separates this from a much larger clone, so it may be a read error. The chain links TRBV10-3 to TRBJ2-7; 11 bases are a match to TRBD2. This CDR3 region has 14 residues. After removal of 6 bases from V and 3 bases from J, the junction contained 4 bases not matched to a gene. Germline values: CDR1 ENHRY, CDR2 SYGVKD. This chain's CDR3 is CAISETSGIYEQYF. The CDR3 DNA follows: TGTGCCATCAGCGAGACTAGCGGGATCTACGAGCAGTACTTC.

In its sample, this clonotype was seen a few times. This chain links TRBV28 with TRBJ1-2; D is unresolved. V lost 6 bases and J 6 bases, leaving 14 bases between the germline ends. Germline values: CDR1 MDHEN, CDR2 SYDVKM. The CDR3 contains 13 residues. The DNA for the CDR3 is TGTGCCAGCAGGAGGGAGGGTAGCCATGGCTACACCTTC. Its translation is CASRREGSHGYTF.

The sample holds many counts of this clonotype. This chain connects TRBV6-1 to TRBJ1-4; tentative D call: TRBD1 (5 bases). Germline V CDR1 and CDR2: MNHNS, SASEGT. CDR3 size: 14 residues. V was shortened by 1 base and J by 10 bases, with 13 bases between the two germline ends. Here the CDR3 DNA reads TGTGCCAGCAGTGAAGGACAGCTGGGGGGAAAACTGTTTTTT. Encoded protein: CASSEGQLGGKLFF.

The gene calls are TRBV7-8 and TRBJ1-6; TRBD1 might be the D (5 bases). Germline lookup yields CDR1 SGHVS and CDR2 FQNEAQ. This CDR3 contains 14 residues. The V end was cut by 5 bases, the J end by 12 bases, with 17 bases between. CDR3 DNA: TGTGCCAGCAGCCCCGGCACTGTGGGACTACCCCTCCACTTT. Translation gives CASSPGTVGLPLHF.

On this clonotype itself: The junction does not match germline at one end; this may be a read error. The CDR3 here is CARRTGNYGYTF. In DNA, the CDR3 is TGTGCCCGGAGGACAGGGAACTATGGTTACACCTTC. The V and J genes are TRBV30 and TRBJ1-2, with 8 bases aligning to TRBD1. This CDR3 comprises 12 residues. From germline, CDR1 is GTSNPN and CDR2 SVGIG (reference sequence).

With respect to this clonotype: In this CDR3 the conserved last residue, phenylalanine or tryptophan, is missing, so a read error is likely. This chain links TRBV29-1 with TRBJ1-2, with D unresolved. Germline loops: CDR1 SQVTM, CDR2 ANQGSEA. The CDR3 has 13 amino acids. V was shortened by 0 bases and J by 3 bases, with 8 bases between the two germline ends. CDR3: CSVEDGSDYGYTS. DNA for the CDR3: TGCAGCGTTGAAGATGGGAGTGACTATGGCTACACCTCC.

This clonotype was recorded many times. This may arise from a read error, as a much more abundant clone is one base away. This sequence joins TRBV11-3 and TRBJ1-2; 7 positions match TRBD1. V dropped 5 bases and J dropped 6; count of bases not matched to a gene: 12. Germline-derived CDR1 and CDR2 are SGHNT and YENEEA. The CDR3 sequence is 15 residues long. Here the CDR3 DNA reads TGTGCCAGCAGCAACCGAAGACAGGGAGCCCATGGCTACACCTTC. This encodes CASSNRRQGAHGYTF.